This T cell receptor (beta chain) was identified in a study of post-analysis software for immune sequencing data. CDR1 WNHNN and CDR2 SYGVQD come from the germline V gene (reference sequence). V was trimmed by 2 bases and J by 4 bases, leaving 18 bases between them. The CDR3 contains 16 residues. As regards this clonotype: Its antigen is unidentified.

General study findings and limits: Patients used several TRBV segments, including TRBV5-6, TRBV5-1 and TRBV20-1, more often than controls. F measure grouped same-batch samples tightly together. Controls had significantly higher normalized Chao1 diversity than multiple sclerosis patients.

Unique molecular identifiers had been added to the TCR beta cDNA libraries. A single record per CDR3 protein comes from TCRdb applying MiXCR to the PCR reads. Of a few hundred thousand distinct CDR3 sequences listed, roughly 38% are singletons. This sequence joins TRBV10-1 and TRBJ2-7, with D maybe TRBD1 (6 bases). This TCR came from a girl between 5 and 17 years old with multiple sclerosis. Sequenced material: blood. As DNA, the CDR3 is TGCGCCAGCAGTGAGCCCATCTGGACAGAACCTTACGAGCAGTACTTC. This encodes CASSEPIWTEPYEQYF.